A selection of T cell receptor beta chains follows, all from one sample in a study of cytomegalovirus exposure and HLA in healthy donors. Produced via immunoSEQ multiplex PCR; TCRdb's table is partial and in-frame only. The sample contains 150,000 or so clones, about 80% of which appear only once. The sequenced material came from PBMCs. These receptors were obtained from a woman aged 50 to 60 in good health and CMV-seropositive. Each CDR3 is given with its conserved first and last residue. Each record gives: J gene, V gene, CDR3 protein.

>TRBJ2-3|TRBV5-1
CASSLEASGATDTQYF
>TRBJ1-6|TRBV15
CATSTATGLLSPLHF
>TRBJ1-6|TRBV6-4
CASSRDSQNSPLHF
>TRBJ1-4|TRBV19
CASSISIKGQRNEKLFF
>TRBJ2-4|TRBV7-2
CASSSIIRGPIDIQYF
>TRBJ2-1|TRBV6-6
CASRPQTSAINEQFF
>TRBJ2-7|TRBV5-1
CASSSPGSGDEQYF
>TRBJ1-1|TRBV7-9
CASSPQRVRNTEAFF
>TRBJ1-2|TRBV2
CASSEGLRAGRGYTF
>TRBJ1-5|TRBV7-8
CASSLGGANQPQHF
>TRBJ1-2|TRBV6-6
CASSYDLGQPAYTF
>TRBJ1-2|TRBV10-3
CAISESGDYGYTF
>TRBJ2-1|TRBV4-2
CASSQEPSGGAVYYNEQFF
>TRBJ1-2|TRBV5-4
CASSPTRIWDGYTF
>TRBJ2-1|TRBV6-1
CASNLVYSYNEQFF
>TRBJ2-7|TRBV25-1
CASWADSSYEQYF
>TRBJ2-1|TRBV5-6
CASSPAFGRGGYNEQFF
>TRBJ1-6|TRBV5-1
CASSLHGTGDSPLHF
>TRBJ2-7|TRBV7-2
CASSLSAGGSGEQYF
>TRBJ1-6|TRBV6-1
CASSEGPGYSPLHF
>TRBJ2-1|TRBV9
CASSVAGGNEQFF
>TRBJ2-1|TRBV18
CASSPIGGTYNEQFF
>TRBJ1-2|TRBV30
CAWTPDRASYGYTF
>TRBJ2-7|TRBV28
CASSPLLAGDRYEQYF
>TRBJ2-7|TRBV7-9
CASSFEGPYEQYF
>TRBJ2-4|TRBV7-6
CASSLGLAGGQGIQYF
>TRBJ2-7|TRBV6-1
CASSLSWEEQYF
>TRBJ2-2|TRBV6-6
CASSYSGGGLGELFF
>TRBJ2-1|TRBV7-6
CASSLQGARYNEQFF
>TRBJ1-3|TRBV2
CASSEGQIWSSGNTIYF
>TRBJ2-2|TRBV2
CASSDGVAHAGELFF
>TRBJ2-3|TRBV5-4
CASSSDRRTGGVKDTQYF
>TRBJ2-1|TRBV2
CASSESQNPSYNEQFF
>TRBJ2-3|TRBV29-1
CSVTGGRSPTDTQYF
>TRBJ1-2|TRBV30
CAWRGDNYGYTF
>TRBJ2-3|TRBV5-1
CASSLATSGGASDTQYF
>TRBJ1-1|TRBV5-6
CASSLKRGHEAFF
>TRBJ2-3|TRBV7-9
CASGSRLQGIGTDTQYF
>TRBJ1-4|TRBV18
CASSPGSVGRGQYEKLFF
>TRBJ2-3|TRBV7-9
CASSLWGFAGSTDTQYF
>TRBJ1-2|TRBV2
CASSEASYGYTF